This T cell receptor (beta chain) emerged from a study of T cells in Graves' hyperthyroidism and ophthalmopathy. Study results and limitations: Most expanded thyroid clonotypes above 0.001 recurred in blood.

TCR beta CDR3 regions were amplified from RNA. The HTBI set primed first-round TCR CDR3 RT-PCR. TCRdb called the multiplex PCR reads again in MiXCR, with one record for every CDR3 protein. In the table there are roughly 380,000 distinct CDR3 sequences, approximately 13% of which are singletons. There are a few counts of this clonotype. The antigen is undetermined. Germline V gives CDR1 MNHNS, CDR2 SASEGT. This CDR3 is built from 15 residues. Germline trimming cut 3 bases from V and 4 bases from J; bases unmatched to any gene: 5. Stable disease denoted Graves' hyperthyroidism without ophthalmopathy progression within 18 months. Patients aged 18 to 65 had newly diagnosed hyperthyroidism lasting under 2 months. Each diagnosis drew on symptoms, thyroxine, TRAb, thyroid ultrasound and orbital computed tomography findings.

This receptor was obtained from a woman aged 18-35 years with Graves' hyperthyroidism. The chain is built from TRBV6-1 and TRBJ1-3; the match to TRBD1 covers 8 bases. Source material: blood. The CDR3 spells CASSDDRGPGNTIYF. CDR3 nucleotides: TGTGCCAGCAGTGACGACAGGGGACCCGGAAACACCATATATTTT.